This TCR beta chain appears in the sequencing data of a study of shared clonotypes between healthy human individuals. Study summary: Aged 18 to 49, the donors were a couple of women and three men.

The study, taken as a whole, reports: Between four donors, naive CD4 clonotypes were shared at a level of around 4.9%.

The length of the CDR3 is 15 residues. Trimming cost V 3 bases and J 0 bases, with 10 bases left between them. From germline, CDR1 is LNHDA and CDR2 SQIVND (reference sequence). Naive-designated CD8 cells lacked CD45RO, were positively enriched for CCR7, and omitted terminally differentiated effector memory CD45RA+ cells. Donors were Caucasian adults residing in Nashville, Tennessee, USA. This clone came up once. Its antigen remains unidentified. The same CDR3 also results from other DNA sequences found in this sample. The protocol was immunoSEQ multiplex PCR, while the TCRdb copy is restricted to in-frame clones and leaves out a portion. This table has around 1.9 million clones, 90% to 95% appearing once.

This sequence was found in a man aged 18 to 35 in good health. Some clones in this sample may be carry-over from other donors' samples. The chain couples TRBV19 to TRBJ2-3; D is possibly TRBD2 (6 bases). Specimen: naive CD8+ T cells from PBMCs. This CDR3 reads CASSISGASTDTQYF. The CDR3 region has the DNA TGTGCCAGTAGTATTAGCGGAGCTAGCACAGATACGCAGTATTTT.